The 20 T cell receptor beta chains below come from one sample, sequenced in a study of blood T cell repertoires in COVID-19. Clones were sequenced by immunoSEQ multiplex PCR, and TCRdb holds only the in-frame ones, with some missing. The sample holds roughly 400,000 clones, roughly 88% seen once. The specimen sequenced was PBMCs or T cells enriched from blood (not recorded which). These TCRs come from a woman younger than 35 who had been exposed to COVID-19.

The chain joins TRBV11-2 to TRBJ1-3, with TRBD1 matching over 8 bases. The CDR3 extends over 18 amino acids. CDR1 and CDR2 from the germline V gene are SGHAT and FQNNGV. With V trimmed by 0 bases and J by 4 bases, 11 bases remained unmatched. DNA for the CDR3: TGTGCCAGCAGCTTAGAACGGCGGACAGGGAAAATCGGAAACACCATATATTTT. Translation gives CASSLERRTGKIGNTIYF.

This rearrangement joins TRBV5-1 to TRBJ2-5; TRBD2 matches at 11 bases. Losses at the gene ends were 0 bases for V and 5 bases for J; bases not matched to a gene: 9. The V gene's germline CDR1 is SGHRS and CDR2 YFSETQ. The CDR3 has 17 residues. The CDR3 spells CASSLGVSTSGTETQYF. The CDR3 region has the DNA TGCGCCAGCAGCTTGGGGGTCTCGACTAGCGGGACGGAGACCCAGTACTTC.

The chain employs TRBV28 and TRBJ2-7, with 7 bases that match TRBD2. This CDR3 has 14 residues. Losses at the gene ends were 3 bases for V and 6 bases for J; bases not matched to a gene: 8. Germline V gene data show CDR1 as MDHEN and CDR2 as SYDVKM. CDR3: CASSLLAVGGEQYF. The CDR3 bases are TGTGCCAGCAGTTTGCTAGCGGTCGGAGGCGAGCAGTACTTC. The full variable domain, its missing parts supplied by reference TRBV28 and TRBJ2-7, is DVKVTQSSRYLVKRTGEKVFLECVQDMDHENMFWYRQDPGLGLRLIYFSYDVKMKEKGDIPEGYSVSREKKERFSLILESASTNQTSMYLCASSLLAVGGEQYFGPGTRLTVT.

The CDR3: CASSQGAGAFF. Written as DNA, the CDR3 is TGCGCCAGCAGTCAGGGGGCTGGAGCTTTCTTT. The chain employs TRBV10-1 and TRBJ1-1; 8 bases match TRBD1. Germline trimming cut 5 bases from V and 10 bases from J; bases unmatched to any gene: 3. The CDR3 extends over 11 amino acids. From germline, CDR1 is WNHNN and CDR2 SYGVQD (reference sequence).

This rearrangement joins TRBV9 to TRBJ2-7; 8 positions agree with TRBD2. Per the germline V gene, CDR1 is SGDLS and CDR2 is YYNGEE. After removal of 1 base from V and 5 bases from J, the junction contained 5 bases not matched to a gene. The CDR3 length is 14 residues. The CDR3 sequence is CASSVRGLGDEQYF. The CDR3, as DNA: TGTGCCAGCAGCGTAAGGGGACTAGGGGACGAGCAGTACTTC.

This clone was seen only once. The CDR3 reads CASSLRGAQGRGASGNTIYF. CDR3 in DNA: TGTGCCAGCAGTTTAAGAGGGGCACAGGGGAGAGGGGCCTCTGGAAACACCATATATTTT. The genes are TRBV28 and TRBJ1-3; 7 bases fit TRBD1. The trim removed 2 bases at V and 0 bases at J, leaving 16 bases unmatched. CDR1 and CDR2 (germline): MDHEN, SYDVKM. This CDR3 is built from 20 residues.

This chain uses TRBV18 with TRBJ1-5; D gene ambiguous. CDR1 and CDR2 (germline): KGHSH, LQKENI. With 2 bases removed from V and 5 bases from J, the gap between germline ends came to 7 bases. The CDR3 has 13 residues. The CDR3 DNA is TGTGCCAGCTCACCAAACGGTGATCAGCCCCAGCATTTT. This sequence encodes CASSPNGDQPQHF.

This chain joins TRBV28 and TRBJ1-1; D not resolved. CDR1 and CDR2 (germline): MDHEN, SYDVKM. Trimming shortened V by 6 bases and J by 11 bases, and 16 bases separated the two germline ends. The CDR3 runs to 12 residues. CDR3 bases: TGTGCCAGCAGCGCGGGCCAGCGAGTGGCTTTCTTT. This codes for CASSAGQRVAFF.

CDR3 in DNA: TGTGCCAGCAGTTCCTTAGCGGGGGGGCTCTCTGAAGCTTTCTTT. Protein: CASSSLAGGLSEAFF. This rearrangement joins TRBV27 to TRBJ1-1, with D possibly matching TRBD1 (6 bases). Germline CDR1 MNHEY, CDR2 SMNVEV (reference sequence). The CDR3 spans 15 residues. Trimming cost V 4 bases and J 6 bases, with 18 bases left between them.

This chain links TRBV4-1 with TRBJ1-4; 8 nucleotides agree with TRBD1. V was pared by 0 bases and J by 8 bases, with 11 bases of the junction left unmatched. The length of the CDR3 is 17 residues. Germline V gives CDR1 MGHRA, CDR2 YSYEKL. This CDR3 reads CASSQEAGGGNGEKLFF. CDR3 nucleotides: TGCGCCAGCAGCCAAGAGGCAGGGGGCGGCAATGGAGAAAAACTGTTTTTT.

The chain has TRBV5-4 and TRBJ2-5, with 12 bases fitting TRBD2. The germline V gene encodes CDR1 SGHNT and CDR2 YYREEE (reference sequence). Germline trimming cut 2 bases from V and 2 bases from J; bases unmatched to any gene: 4. This CDR3 region has 16 residues. CDR3 nucleotide sequence: TGTGCCAGCAGCTTCGGACTAGCGGGGTTGCAAGAGACCCAGTACTTC. It translates to CASSFGLAGLQETQYF.

V and J are TRBV6-5 and TRBJ1-4, with 7 nucleotides matching TRBD1. The CDR3 contains 16 residues. Germline V lookup: CDR1 MNHEY, CDR2 SVGAGI. The V and J ends lost 2 bases and 7 bases, in that order; junction bases with no gene match: 10. CDR3 loop: CASSYTQTGMGEKLFF. CDR3 DNA: TGTGCCAGCAGTTACACACAGACAGGGATGGGTGAAAAACTGTTTTTT.

This sequence joins TRBV23-1 and TRBJ1-5; D call uncertain. TRBV23-1 falls under the ORF class, with uncertain function. This CDR3 contains 13 residues. Trimming stripped 11 bases from V and 0 bases from J, with 11 bases between. The CDR3 sequence: CAGERLSNQPQHF. CDR3 bases: TGCGCCGGCGAGAGGCTTAGCAATCAGCCCCAGCATTTT.

This chain uses TRBV6-5 with TRBJ1-2; 8 nucleotides line up with TRBD1. Germline CDR1 is MNHEY and CDR2 is SVGAGI. The CDR3 has 16 residues. The J segment lost 2 bases and the V segment lost 2 bases, leaving 7 bases of the junction unmatched. The CDR3 sequence is CASSYAGGAENYGYTF. CDR3 sequence (DNA): TGTGCCAGCAGTTACGCAGGGGGCGCAGAAAACTATGGCTACACCTTC.

This clone has just one count. The J gene is TRBJ2-7, the V gene TRBV28; D might be TRBD1 (6 bases). Trimming pared 2 bases from V and 5 bases from J, leaving 13 bases between. The CDR3 is 14 residues long. Germline CDR1 reads MDHEN; CDR2 reads SYDVKM. The CDR3 region has the DNA TGTGCCAGCAGTTTAGAACAGGGAAGGAACGAGCAGTACTTC. It translates to CASSLEQGRNEQYF.

This clone occurred once. The gene calls are TRBV5-4 and TRBJ2-7; possibly TRBD2 for D (5 bases). Deletions cut 0 bases from V and 5 bases from J, with 15 bases between. The CDR3 consists of 15 residues. The germline V gene encodes CDR1 SGHNT and CDR2 YYREEE (reference sequence). For the CDR3, the DNA is TGTGCCAGCAGCTTGGCAGACGGACTTACGGACGAGCAGTACTTC. It yields the protein CASSLADGLTDEQYF.

The CDR3 DNA reads as TGTGCCAGCATGTCCCAACAGCCCGTGTTCAGTGAAGCTTTCTTT. Its protein is CASMSQQPVFSEAFF. This sequence joins TRBV25-1 and TRBJ1-1; D is uncertain. This CDR3 region has 15 residues. Germline V gene data show CDR1 as MGHDK and CDR2 as SYGVNS. V was trimmed by 7 bases and J by 7 bases, leaving 22 bases between them.

Worth noting for this clone: An end of the junction does not agree with germline; a read error may underlie this. V usage is TRBV19 and J usage is TRBJ2-1, with 8 bases lining up with TRBD2. The CDR3 loop spans 13 amino acids. Germline CDR1 and CDR2: LNHDA and SQIVND (reference sequence). The CDR3 nucleotides are TGTGCCAGTAGCATAGCGGGGTACAATGAGCAGTTCTTC. It translates to CASSIAGYNEQFF.

The V and J genes are TRBV18 and TRBJ1-3; D perhaps matches TRBD1 (6 bases). This CDR3 is built from 14 residues. V was clipped by 6 bases and J by 2 bases, with 11 bases between them. Germline-derived CDR1 and CDR2 are KGHSH and LQKENI. This chain's CDR3 is CASSRQETGNTIYF. The DNA for the CDR3 is TGTGCCAGCTCCCGACAGGAGACTGGAAACACCATATATTTT.

The V and J genes are TRBV19 and TRBJ1-2, with D perhaps TRBD1 (6 bases). The CDR3 totals 14 residues. V lost 5 bases and J 3 bases, leaving 13 bases between the germline ends. Germline V gives CDR1 LNHDA, CDR2 SQIVND (reference sequence). The CDR3 DNA sequence: TGTGCCAGTAGTCCCCGACAGGACCACTATGGCTACACCTTC. This encodes CASSPRQDHYGYTF. Full variable domain (missing parts from reference TRBV19 and TRBJ1-2): DGGITQSPKYLFRKEGQNVTLSCEQNLNHDAMYWYRQDPGQGLRLIYYSQIVNDFQKGDIAEGYSVSREKKESFPLTVTSAQKNPTAFYLCASSPRQDHYGYTFGSGTRLTVV.